These 10 T cell receptor beta chains were all obtained from the same sample, sequenced in a study of blood T cell repertoires in COVID-19. Data came from immunoSEQ multiplex PCR; TCRdb stores just in-frame clones and leaves some out. The profile covers over 120,000 clones, with roughly 80% appearing a single time and around 5% taken by the ten largest. Sequenced: peripheral blood. Receptors were obtained from a woman aged 70-85 years with COVID-19, enrolled during active disease.

V and J are TRBV6-5 and TRBJ1-4; TRBD1 is a possible D gene (5 bases). The CDR3 is 14 residues long. Germline V lookup: CDR1 MNHEY, CDR2 SVGAGI. V was cut by 5 bases and J by 8 bases, with 15 bases left in between. The CDR3: CASSSTERDEKLFF. CDR3 bases: TGTGCCAGCAGTAGTACGGAGCGGGACGAAAAACTGTTTTTT.

This chain joins TRBV2 and TRBJ1-2; 9 bases are a match to TRBD1. This CDR3 spans 15 amino acids. The J segment lost 10 bases and the V segment lost 5 bases, leaving 14 bases of the junction unmatched. CDR1 is SNHLY and CDR2 is FYNNEI in the germline V gene. The CDR3 loop reads CASSWDRAIPSVYTF. As DNA, the CDR3 is TGTGCCAGCAGTTGGGACAGGGCGATTCCCTCTGTCTACACCTTC.

The genes are TRBV9 and TRBJ1-2, with D maybe TRBD1 (6 bases). V lost 3 bases and J lost 2, with 11 bases in between. Germline values: CDR1 SGDLS, CDR2 YYNGEE. The length of the CDR3 is 14 residues. The CDR3 bases are TGTGCCAGCAGCGCGGGAGGGGGAAACTATGGCTACACCTTC. Translation: CASSAGGGNYGYTF.

The CDR3 protein is CASRHLIDREETQYF. Written as DNA, the CDR3 is TGTGCCAGCAGACACCTTATAGACAGGGAAGAGACCCAGTACTTC. The chain links TRBV3-1 (or the pseudogene TRBV3-2) to TRBJ2-5; TRBD1 matches at 7 bases. J was trimmed by 3 bases and V by 6 bases; bases with no gene match: 10. CDR1 LGHDT and CDR2 YNNKEL come from the germline V gene (reference sequence). CDR3 length: 15 residues.

The chain has TRBV19 and TRBJ2-7, with D perhaps matching TRBD1 (6 bases). CDR1 LNHDA and CDR2 SQIVND come from the germline V gene (reference sequence). Trimming removed 5 bases at V and 1 base at J, with 15 bases between. The CDR3 is 15 amino acids. The CDR3 DNA sequence: TGTGCCAGTAGTCCCAGCGGACAGAGATCCTACGAGCAGTACTTC. It is translated as CASSPSGQRSYEQYF. Supplemented by reference TRBV19 and TRBJ2-7, the full variable domain reads DGGITQSPKYLFRKEGQNVTLSCEQNLNHDAMYWYRQDPGQGLRLIYYSQIVNDFQKGDIAEGYSVSREKKESFPLTVTSAQKNPTAFYLCASSPSGQRSYEQYFGPGTRLTVT.

The chain employs TRBV7-2 and TRBJ2-1; tentatively, D is TRBD2 (6 bases). The germline V gene encodes CDR1 SGHTA and CDR2 FQGNSA. The CDR3 consists of 15 residues. The ends were cut back, 2 bases at V and 7 bases at J, with 15 bases in the middle. This CDR3 is CASSLLGLAPNEQFF. Written as DNA, the CDR3 is TGTGCCAGCAGCTTATTGGGTCTAGCGCCAAATGAGCAGTTCTTC.

The chain combines TRBV24-1 with TRBJ2-7; TRBD1 matches at 10 bases. With 2 bases clipped from V and 5 bases from J, the junction kept 5 bases outside the gene matches. Germline V gene lookup returns CDR1 KGHDR and CDR2 SFDVKD. This CDR3 contains 15 residues. In nucleotides, the CDR3 is TGTGCCACCAGTGATTCCCGGACAGGGGGGAACGAGCAGTACTTC. This encodes CATSDSRTGGNEQYF.

The CDR3 loop reads CASRGDSLNLGQYF. As DNA, the CDR3 is TGTGCCAGCAGGGGGGACTCCCTGAATCTCGGTCAGTACTTC. V gene TRBV2 combines with J gene TRBJ2-7; perhaps TRBD2 as D (6 bases). The CDR3 totals 14 residues. Trimming removed 6 bases from V and 10 bases from J, with 22 bases in between. Germline assignment: CDR1 SNHLY and CDR2 FYNNEI.

The CDR3 sequence is CASRSTGVRAQHF. CDR3 DNA sequence: TGTGCCAGCAGGTCTACAGGGGTGAGGGCCCAGCATTTT. The gene calls are TRBV28 and TRBJ1-5; 7 bases map to TRBD1. CDR1 and CDR2 (germline): MDHEN, SYDVKM. The CDR3 spans 13 residues. Trimming took 6 bases from V and 11 from J; bases not matched to a gene: 10.

This sequence joins TRBV9 and TRBJ2-1, with 8 nucleotides matching TRBD2. Trimming took 4 bases from V and 1 from J; bases not matched to a gene: 7. The CDR3 is 16 residues long. Germline V lookup: CDR1 SGDLS, CDR2 YYNGEE. The CDR3 region is CASSTRGGGSYNEQFF. The CDR3 nucleotides are TGTGCCAGCAGCACCCGGGGGGGCGGGTCCTACAATGAGCAGTTCTTC.